Below are 19 T cell receptor beta chains sequenced from a single sample in a study of blood T cell repertoires in COVID-19. Sequencing was performed with immunoSEQ multiplex PCR; in TCRdb, only in-frame clones are kept and a portion is missing. This sample has 300,000 or so clones; around 87% occur once, and the top ten carry about 1.2%. The source material was peripheral blood. Receptors were obtained from a man between 65 and 79 years old with acute or convalescent COVID-19.

V is TRBV29-1 and J is TRBJ2-4; 8 bases match TRBD1. With 4 bases clipped from V and 6 bases from J, the junction kept 5 bases outside the gene matches. CDR1 and CDR2 from the germline V gene are SQVTM and ANQGSEA. The CDR3 loop spans 13 amino acids. This chain's CDR3 is CSVAGQGGNIQYF. CDR3 DNA sequence: TGCAGCGTTGCCGGACAGGGAGGAAACATTCAGTACTTC.

The chain links TRBV9 to TRBJ2-5; maybe TRBD2 (5 bases). Germline CDR1 reads SGDLS; CDR2 reads YYNGEE. V was pared by 0 bases and J by 5 bases, with 11 bases between. The CDR3 totals 14 residues. Written as DNA, the CDR3 is TGTGCCAGCAGCGTAGACCAGAGGGAGGAGACCCAGTACTTC. Translating gives CASSVDQREETQYF.

The chain carries TRBV28 and TRBJ1-4, with 7 bases fitting TRBD1. After removal of 5 bases from V and 3 bases from J, the junction contained 9 bases not matched to a gene. Germline loops: CDR1 MDHEN, CDR2 SYDVKM. This CDR3 is built from 16 residues. The chain's CDR3 is CASSEIRGQANEKLFF. CDR3 in DNA: TGTGCCAGCAGTGAGATTAGGGGGCAAGCTAATGAAAAACTGTTTTTT.

DNA of the CDR3: TGTGCCAGCAGTTACTCGGACAGTCCTAGGGAAAAACTGTTTTTT. This gives the protein CASSYSDSPREKLFF. The rearrangement joins TRBV6-5 to TRBJ1-4; D might be TRBD1 (6 bases). V shed 0 bases and J shed 8 bases, with 13 bases lying between them. Germline V gives CDR1 MNHEY, CDR2 SVGAGI. The CDR3 contains 15 residues.

This chain uses TRBV6-2 or TRBV6-3 with TRBJ2-7; TRBD2 might be the D (5 bases). CDR1 is MNHEY, CDR2 SVGEGT, per germline. V shed 0 bases and J shed 3 bases, with 12 bases lying between them. This CDR3 is built from 15 residues. The CDR3 nucleotides read TGTGCCAGCAGTTACTCGGCGGGCTCCCACTACGAGCAGTACTTC. As protein: CASSYSAGSHYEQYF.

V and J are TRBV6-5 and TRBJ2-2; 10 bases map to TRBD1. V shed 6 bases and J 5 bases; nucleotides not matched to a gene: 3. The CDR3 has 14 amino acids. Germline assignment: CDR1 MNHEY and CDR2 SVGAGI. Here the CDR3 DNA reads TGTGCCAGCAGCAGACAGGGGGCGACCGGGGAGCTGTTTTTT. Translation gives CASSRQGATGELFF.

V gene TRBV21-1 combines with J gene TRBJ1-4. TRBV21-1 is described as a pseudogene. The CDR3 runs 16 residues. The CDR3 loop reads CASSNSMSPLNEKLFF. The DNA for the CDR3 is TGTGCCAGCAGCAACTCGATGAGTCCCCTAAATGAAAAACTGTTTTTT.

V usage is TRBV6-5 and J usage is TRBJ1-6; unclear D gene. Germline V gene lookup returns CDR1 MNHEY and CDR2 SVGAGI. V gave up 2 bases and J gave up 7 bases, with 9 bases separating them. This CDR3 spans 14 amino acids. CDR3 in amino acids: CASSYGQANSPLHF. In DNA, the CDR3 is TGTGCCAGCAGTTACGGGCAGGCAAATTCACCCCTCCACTTT.

On this clone itself: A junction end diverges from the germline sequence, so it may reflect a read error. The chain recombines TRBV3-1 (or the pseudogene TRBV3-2) with TRBJ2-7, with 11 nucleotides matching TRBD1. Per germline, CDR1 LGHDT and CDR2 YNNKEL (reference sequence). The CDR3 covers 12 residues. The DNA for the CDR3 is TGTGCCAGCAGCCAGGACAGGGGGCTCAAGGTATTC. It encodes CASSQDRGLKVF.

This chain links TRBV15 with TRBJ1-1; 8 bases match TRBD1. CDR1 LNHNV and CDR2 YYDKDF come from the germline V gene (reference sequence). The CDR3 spans 16 residues. V trimming: 0 bases; J trimming: 7 bases; junction bases outside the gene matches: 10. The CDR3 DNA is TGTGCCACCAGCAGAGATCGGCACAGGGGGTGGGGTGAAGCTTTCTTT. This translates into CATSRDRHRGWGEAFF.

This chain joins TRBV5-1 and TRBJ2-7; TRBD1 aligns across 9 bases. V shed 4 bases, J shed 0 bases, and the junction held 5 bases outside the gene matches. The length of the CDR3 is 15 residues. The germline gives CDR1 SGHRS, CDR2 YFSETQ. In nucleotides, the CDR3 is TGCGCCAGCAGCGAGGGACAGGGAAGCTCCTACGAGCAGTACTTC. Encoded protein: CASSEGQGSSYEQYF.

This clone was seen only once. The rearrangement joins TRBV5-1 to TRBJ2-5; D is perhaps TRBD1 (6 bases). The V gene lost 0 bases and the J gene lost 2 bases, with 20 bases spanning the gap. The CDR3 has 18 amino acids. In germline, CDR1 is SGHRS, CDR2 YFSETQ. This CDR3 reads CASSLGDTSLISQETQYF. CDR3 nucleotide sequence: TGCGCCAGCAGCTTGGGGGACACAAGCTTAATTTCTCAAGAGACCCAGTACTTC.

The gene calls are TRBV20-1 and TRBJ1-2; D remains ambiguous. Germline V gives CDR1 DFQATT, CDR2 SNEGSKA (reference sequence). Deletions cut 3 bases from V and 3 bases from J, with 11 bases between. The CDR3 is 13 amino acids. CDR3 nucleotides: TGCAGTGCTAGTCGTTCGGTTGACTATGGCTACACCTTC. Residues: CSASRSVDYGYTF.

A word on this clone: Other DNA sequences in the same sample also yield this CDR3. The V gene is TRBV6-5, the J gene TRBJ2-1, with 7 bases matching TRBD2. The CDR3 totals 15 residues. CDR1 and CDR2 from the germline V gene are MNHEY and SVGAGI. J was trimmed by 2 bases and V by 0 bases; bases with no gene match: 1. For the CDR3, the DNA is TGTGCCAGCAGTTACTCCGGGGGGACCTACAATGAGCAGTTCTTC. It encodes CASSYSGGTYNEQFF.

This clone was detected once. The CDR3 protein is CASSPLPGTSGRYTDTQYF. The CDR3 coding sequence is TGTGCCAGCTCACCCCTTCCGGGGACTAGCGGGAGGTACACAGATACGCAGTATTTT. The chain employs TRBV18 and TRBJ2-3; the match to TRBD2 covers 15 bases. This CDR3 is built from 19 residues. Germline assignment: CDR1 KGHSH and CDR2 LQKENI. J gave up 2 bases and V 3 bases, and 9 bases lay outside the gene matches.

The chain couples TRBV7-2 to TRBJ1-1; perhaps TRBD1 as D (5 bases). Deletions cut 4 bases from V and 4 bases from J, with 13 bases between. The CDR3 has 14 residues. Germline CDR1 and CDR2: SGHTA and FQGNSA. CDR3 residues: CASSSMTASTEAFF. In nucleotides, the CDR3 is TGTGCCAGCAGCTCCATGACAGCGAGCACTGAAGCTTTCTTT.

The chain couples TRBV28 to TRBJ1-5; no clear D gene. CDR3 length: 14 residues. Germline CDR1 and CDR2: MDHEN and SYDVKM. V gave up 6 bases and J gave up 2 bases, with 11 bases separating them. The CDR3 sequence is CASSPYVGNQPQHF. The CDR3 nucleotides are TGTGCCAGCAGCCCCTATGTTGGCAATCAGCCCCAGCATTTT.

The V gene is TRBV5-1, the J gene TRBJ2-5, with D possibly TRBD1 on 5 matching bases. The CDR3 extends over 14 amino acids. The germline V gene has CDR1 SGHRS and CDR2 YFSETQ. The V and J ends lost 2 bases and 2 bases respectively, with 10 bases between them. DNA of the CDR3: TGCGCCAGCAGCTTTGTGACAGATCAAGAGACCCAGTACTTC. Protein sequence: CASSFVTDQETQYF. The full variable domain, rest sourced from reference TRBV5-1 and TRBJ2-5, is KAGVTQTPRYLIKTRGQQVTLSCSPISGHRSVSWYQQTPGQGLQFLFEYFSETQRNKGNFPGRFSGRQFSNSRSEMNVSTLELGDSALYLCASSFVTDQETQYFGPGTRLLVL.

This clone was recorded only once. The chain combines TRBV5-1 with TRBJ2-7, with D maybe TRBD2 (6 bases). CDR1 and CDR2 from the germline V gene are SGHRS and YFSETQ. Trimming removed 7 bases from V and 2 bases from J, with 16 bases in between. The CDR3 spans 14 residues. CDR3 sequence reads: CASGLVSGAYEQYF. The CDR3 region has the DNA TGCGCCAGCGGTCTCGTATCGGGGGCCTACGAGCAGTACTTC.